Below, 27 T cell receptor beta chains from the same sample are listed, as sequenced in a study of blood T cell repertoires in COVID-19. Using immunoSEQ multiplex PCR, the repertoire was profiled, and TCRdb retains in-frame clones only, with some absent. The profile covers around 78,000 clones, with approximately 90% appearing a single time and around 1.2% taken by the ten largest. Sequencing was done on a sample of PBMCs or T cells enriched from blood (not recorded which). These receptors were obtained from a woman aged 50 to 65 with acute COVID-19.

V and J are TRBV2 and TRBJ1-5; D is possibly TRBD1 (5 bases). The CDR3 consists of 16 residues. V was shortened by 0 bases and J by 4 bases, with 13 bases between the two germline ends. Germline V CDR1 and CDR2: SNHLY, FYNNEI. As DNA, the CDR3 is TGTGCCAGCAGTGAAGCGGGTTGGCAGGGTAATCAGCCCCAGCATTTT. Translation gives CASSEAGWQGNQPQHF.

This sequence joins TRBV14 and TRBJ2-5, with a tentative D call TRBD1 (5 bases). CDR1 is SGHDN, CDR2 FVKESK, per germline. The V and J ends lost 0 bases and 5 bases respectively, with 16 bases between them. This CDR3 has 16 residues. The CDR3 bases are TGTGCCAGCAGCCAAGAGACAGTTGGGGCGGCCGAGACCCAGTACTTC. Its protein product is CASSQETVGAAETQYF.

In this sample, this clone turned up once. V gene TRBV18 combines with J gene TRBJ1-3, with D perhaps matching TRBD1 (5 bases). Trimming shortened V by 3 bases and J by 0 bases, and 12 bases separated the two germline ends. CDR1 KGHSH and CDR2 LQKENI come from the germline V gene. The CDR3 extends over 16 amino acids. The CDR3 here is CASSPSGTFSGNTIYF. The DNA of the CDR3 is TGTGCCAGCTCACCCTCTGGGACTTTCTCTGGAAACACCATATATTTT.

V usage is TRBV19 and J usage is TRBJ1-3, with TRBD1 as a possible D gene (5 bases). V lost 7 bases and J lost 3, with 19 bases in between. Germline V gene sequence: CDR1 LNHDA, CDR2 SQIVND (reference sequence). There are 16 residues in the CDR3. CDR3 nucleotide sequence: TGTGCCAGTACCAGGGATTGGGGTTCGGTTGGAAACACCATATATTTT. Its translation is CASTRDWGSVGNTIYF.

This clone occurred once. The chain joins TRBV7-8 to TRBJ1-2; 9 bases agree with TRBD1. Germline loops: CDR1 SGHVS, CDR2 FQNEAQ. The CDR3 is made up of 14 amino acids. V lost 4 bases and J lost 2; bases outside the gene matches: 2. CDR3 DNA: TGTGCCAGCAGCTCGGACAGGGGCAACTATGGCTACACCTTC. This translates into CASSSDRGNYGYTF.

This chain uses TRBV27 with TRBJ1-1; 7 positions agree with TRBD1. The V gene's germline CDR1 is MNHEY and CDR2 SMNVEV (reference sequence). The CDR3 has 14 residues. The ends lost 8 bases at V and 5 bases at J; junction bases unmatched: 11. The CDR3 coding sequence is TGTGCCAGCTCTTTAAGGGGGCTGGGAACTGAAGCTTTCTTT. Protein: CASSLRGLGTEAFF.

The chain carries TRBV2 and TRBJ2-4; 9 bases line up with TRBD2. Germline V gene sequence: CDR1 SNHLY, CDR2 FYNNEI. V shed 6 bases, J shed 0 bases, and the junction held 9 bases outside the gene matches. CDR3 length: 17 residues. The CDR3 loop is CASRHLTSGVAKNIQYF. The CDR3 DNA is TGTGCCAGCAGGCACCTGACTAGCGGCGTAGCCAAAAACATTCAGTACTTC. Full variable domain (remainder filled in from reference TRBV2 and TRBJ2-4): EPEVTQTPSHQVTQMGQEVILRCVPISNHLYFYWYRQILGQKVEFLVSFYNNEISEKSEIFDDQFSVERPDGSNFTLKIRSTKLEDSAMYFCASRHLTSGVAKNIQYFGAGTRLSVL.

V usage is TRBV6-4 and J usage is TRBJ2-7; 12 nucleotides match TRBD2. V shed 2 bases and J 6 bases; nucleotides not matched to a gene: 14. This CDR3 has 18 residues. In germline, CDR1 is MRHNA, CDR2 SNTAGT. In DNA, the CDR3 is TGTGCCAGCAGTGACCCCCCCCCGGGACTAGCGGGTTTGGTCGAGCAGTACTTC. This codes for CASSDPPPGLAGLVEQYF.

The chain combines TRBV6-5 with TRBJ1-2; D is uncertain. The V end lost 6 bases, the J end lost 4 bases, and 12 bases lay between the germline ends. Per germline, CDR1 MNHEY and CDR2 SVGAGI. CDR3 length equals 13 residues. As DNA, the CDR3 is TGTGCCAGCAGGTCCCCTGGCACCTATGGCTACACCTTC. Protein: CASRSPGTYGYTF.

The chain joins TRBV20-1 to TRBJ1-2; 8 positions match TRBD1. The germline V gene has CDR1 DFQATT and CDR2 SNEGSKA (reference sequence). V shed 3 bases, J shed 2 bases, and the junction held 5 bases outside the gene matches. The CDR3 runs to 14 residues. The DNA of the CDR3 is TGCAGTGCTAGTGGGGCAGGGGGCAACTATGGCTACACCTTC. Its protein is CSASGAGGNYGYTF.

The gene calls are TRBV19 and TRBJ2-7; 10 positions match TRBD2. The CDR3 is 15 amino acids. Losses at the gene ends were 5 bases for V and 4 bases for J; bases not matched to a gene: 8. Germline V gene sequence: CDR1 LNHDA, CDR2 SQIVND (reference sequence). This CDR3 reads CASSGLAGVGYEQYF. The CDR3 bases are TGTGCCAGTAGTGGGCTAGCGGGAGTTGGGTACGAGCAGTACTTC.

V and J are TRBV7-9 and TRBJ2-1; 8 positions match TRBD1. With V trimmed by 1 base and J by 2 bases, 4 bases remained unmatched. Per germline, CDR1 SEHNR and CDR2 FQNEAQ (reference sequence). CDR3 length: 16 residues. CDR3 amino acids: CASSLGTGRTYNEQFF. The CDR3 bases are TGTGCCAGCAGCTTAGGGACAGGGAGGACCTACAATGAGCAGTTCTTC.

The chain couples TRBV20-1 to TRBJ2-7; no clear D gene. The V end lost 1 base, the J end lost 8 bases, and 9 bases lay between the germline ends. Germline V CDR1 and CDR2: DFQATT, SNEGSKA (reference sequence). CDR3 length: 11 amino acids. CDR3 amino acids: CSARGSDKQYF. In DNA, the CDR3 is TGCAGTGCTAGAGGCTCAGACAAGCAGTACTTC.

The CDR3 here is CASSFGQARNTEAFF. The CDR3 bases are TGTGCCAGCAGCTTCGGACAGGCCCGGAACACTGAAGCTTTCTTT. The chain carries TRBV7-2 and TRBJ1-1; TRBD1 matches at 7 bases. J gave up 1 base and V 3 bases, and 5 bases lay outside the gene matches. The length of the CDR3 is 15 residues. The germline gives CDR1 SGHTA, CDR2 FQGNSA.

The rearrangement links TRBV5-6 to TRBJ1-2, with TRBD1 identical over 7 bases. Per the germline V gene, CDR1 is SGHDT and CDR2 is YYEEEE. Losses at the gene ends were 0 bases for V and 7 bases for J; bases not matched to a gene: 9. This CDR3 comprises 15 residues. The CDR3 loop reads CASSLGQGVDFGYTF. CDR3 nucleotides: TGTGCCAGCAGCTTGGGCCAGGGGGTTGATTTTGGCTACACCTTC.

The chain is built from TRBV5-1 and TRBJ1-4, with a possible D match to TRBD1 (5 bases). Germline-derived CDR1 and CDR2 are SGHRS and YFSETQ. The CDR3 spans 14 residues. Trimming removed 1 base from V and 3 bases from J, with 7 bases in between. The chain's CDR3 is CASSLWGSNEKLFF. For the CDR3, the DNA is TGCGCCAGCAGCTTGTGGGGCTCTAATGAAAAACTGTTTTTT.

The chain is built from TRBV2 and TRBJ2-2, with TRBD2 matching 7 bases. CDR3 length equals 15 residues. Germline CDR1 reads SNHLY; CDR2 reads FYNNEI. The ends lost 3 bases at V and 5 bases at J; junction bases unmatched: 6. The CDR3 reads CASSELWGGTGELFF. The DNA for the CDR3 is TGTGCCAGCAGTGAGCTCTGGGGGGGGACCGGGGAGCTGTTTTTT.

The rearrangement joins TRBV5-1 to TRBJ1-1, with D possibly matching TRBD1 (6 bases). Germline assignment: CDR1 SGHRS and CDR2 YFSETQ. This CDR3 is built from 14 residues. V shed 5 bases and J shed 0 bases, with 11 bases lying between them. The CDR3 reads CASRLGQLNTEAFF. In DNA, the CDR3 is TGCGCCAGCAGACTAGGACAGTTGAACACTGAAGCTTTCTTT. The full variable domain, its missing parts supplied by reference TRBV5-1 and TRBJ1-1, is KAGVTQTPRYLIKTRGQQVTLSCSPISGHRSVSWYQQTPGQGLQFLFEYFSETQRNKGNFPGRFSGRQFSNSRSEMNVSTLELGDSALYLCASRLGQLNTEAFFGQGTRLTVV.

The rearrangement uses TRBV18 and TRBJ1-2; 10 nucleotides match TRBD1. Germline V gives CDR1 KGHSH, CDR2 LQKENI. The CDR3 is made up of 14 amino acids. V was clipped by 6 bases and J by 6 bases; unmatched bases: 7. DNA of the CDR3: TGTGCCAGCTCTCCAACCGGGACAGGGGATGGCTACACCTTC. Its translation: CASSPTGTGDGYTF.

This chain links TRBV9 with TRBJ2-1; TRBD2 matches 12 bases. Germline values: CDR1 SGDLS, CDR2 YYNGEE. V was clipped by 3 bases and J by 6 bases; unmatched bases: 13. This CDR3 spans 18 amino acids. The CDR3 DNA reads TGTGCCAGCAGCGGTCCTAGCGGGAGGGTGATAAGATCCAATGAGCAGTTCTTC. It is translated as CASSGPSGRVIRSNEQFF.

The DNA for the CDR3 is TGTGCCAGCAGTTTAGCAGCGTTTAACTATGGCTACACCTTC. Protein product: CASSLAAFNYGYTF. The chain is built from TRBV27 and TRBJ1-2; D uncertain. The germline gives CDR1 MNHEY, CDR2 SMNVEV (reference sequence). This CDR3 spans 14 amino acids. Trimming took off 2 bases at V and 1 base at J, with 8 bases between the two ends.

The gene calls are TRBV6-6 and TRBJ2-7; TRBD1 might be the D (6 bases). Trimming removed 5 bases from V and 1 base from J, with 12 bases in between. Germline lookup yields CDR1 MNHNY and CDR2 SVGAGI (reference sequence). The CDR3 extends over 14 amino acids. The CDR3 DNA reads as TGTGCCAGCAGTCCAACTGGACAGTCCTACGAGCAGTACTTC. This gives the protein CASSPTGQSYEQYF.

As for this clone: Other nucleotide sequences from this sample produce the same CDR3. The chain employs TRBV5-1 and TRBJ2-7, with D possibly being TRBD2 (5 bases). CDR1 is SGHRS and CDR2 is YFSETQ in the germline V gene. There are 14 residues in the CDR3. Between the trimmed V and J ends, which lost 0 bases and 1 base, there was a span of 8 bases. CDR3 region: CASSLGGLSYEQYF. For the CDR3, the DNA is TGCGCCAGCAGCTTGGGAGGGTTGTCCTACGAGCAGTACTTC. Complete variable domain (other parts from reference TRBV5-1 and TRBJ2-7): KAGVTQTPRYLIKTRGQQVTLSCSPISGHRSVSWYQQTPGQGLQFLFEYFSETQRNKGNFPGRFSGRQFSNSRSEMNVSTLELGDSALYLCASSLGGLSYEQYFGPGTRLTVT.

The chain carries TRBV7-2 and TRBJ2-3, with 14 bases fitting TRBD2. The length of the CDR3 is 19 residues. The germline V gene has CDR1 SGHTA and CDR2 FQGNSA. J lost 4 bases, V lost 10 bases, and 19 bases had no gene match. The CDR3 DNA reads TGTGCCACCACCGGGACTAGCGGGAGCGGGGGCGGGGGGGCAGATACGCAGTATTTT. It translates to CATTGTSGSGGGGADTQYF. The full variable domain, completed using reference TRBV7-2 and TRBJ2-3, is GAGVSQSPSNKVTEKGKDVELRCDPISGHTALYWYRQSLGQGLEFLIYFQGNSAPDKSGLPSDRFSAERTGGSVSTLTIQRTQQEDSAVYLCATTGTSGSGGGGADTQYFGPGTRLTVL.

J is TRBJ1-3 and V is TRBV3-1 (or the pseudogene TRBV3-2); no clear D. CDR3 size: 16 residues. Germline V gene lookup returns CDR1 LGHDT and CDR2 YNNKEL (reference sequence). The V gene lost 0 bases and the J gene lost 0 bases, with 9 bases spanning the gap. For the CDR3, the DNA is TGTGCCAGCAGCCAAGATTTCTGGAGCTCTGGAAACACCATATATTTT. Translated: CASSQDFWSSGNTIYF.

V and J are TRBV7-2 and TRBJ2-5; D remains unclear. Trimming took 3 bases from V and 2 from J, leaving 7 bases between them. CDR3 size: 13 residues. Looked up from germline, CDR1 is SGHTA and CDR2 is FQGNSA. The CDR3 nucleotides read TGTGCCAGCAGCTTTAAACAGCAAGAGACCCAGTACTTC. This encodes CASSFKQQETQYF.

V is TRBV7-8 and J is TRBJ1-2; 8 bases line up with TRBD1. J gave up 4 bases and V 4 bases, and 11 bases lay outside the gene matches. Germline CDR1 SGHVS, CDR2 FQNEAQ. The CDR3 runs to 16 residues. The CDR3 nucleotides are TGTGCCAGCAGCTCCACGACAGGGGCAGGGAGCTATGGCTACACCTTC. Protein: CASSSTTGAGSYGYTF. Using reference TRBV7-8 and TRBJ1-2 for the parts outside the CDR3, the full variable domain is GAGVSQSPRYKVAKRGQDVALRCDPISGHVSLFWYQQALGQGPEFLTYFQNEAQLDKSGLPSDRFFAERPEGSVSTLKIQRTQQEDSAVYLCASSSTTGAGSYGYTFGSGTRLTVV.